This is a list of T cell receptor beta chains from one sample in a study of T cell repertoires in cytomegalovirus infection. For these TCRs, the target antigens are not known. Each CDR3 protein gets one entry after TCRdb re-called the reads with MiXCR. The sample carries about 500,000 distinct CDR3 sequences, roughly 34% recorded once. The sequenced sample was cultured PBMCs, obtained from culture after CMV antigen stimulation. These receptors came from a human donor in good health (CMV status not recorded). Some clones in this sample may be carry-over from other donors' samples. The CDR3 runs from the conserved cysteine through the conserved F or W. D genes are given only for firm matches. Size values are once, few and many counts, or a class for expanded clones, and some rows have none.

v_call	j_call	clone_size	d_call	cdr3_aa	cdr3_nt
TRBV7-8	TRBJ2-2	-	-	CASSLARVNTGELFF	TGTGCCAGCAGCTTAGCCAGGGTAAACACCGGGGAGCTGTTTTTT
TRBV5-6	TRBJ1-2	-	-	CASSSKTVQGGYTF	TGTGCCAGCAGCTCCAAAACCGTGCAGGGTGGCTACACCTTC
TRBV7-2	TRBJ1-1	many	TRBD1	CASSRDRADEAFF	TGTGCCAGCAGCAGGGACAGGGCGGATGAAGCTTTCTTT
TRBV7-9	TRBJ2-1	-	TRBD2	CASSPEGLAGVDEQFF	TGTGCCAGCAGCCCAGAGGGACTAGCGGGAGTCGATGAGCAGTTCTTC
TRBV19	TRBJ1-1	few	-	CASRPYMGNTEAFF	TGTGCCAGTAGGCCATACATGGGGAACACTGAAGCTTTCTTT
TRBV14	TRBJ2-5	few	-	CASSLPGTLGTQYF	TGTGCCAGCAGCCTGCCCGGGACCCTGGGTACCCAGTACTTC
TRBV12-3/TRBV12-4	TRBJ2-1	-	TRBD1	CASSLHTGGGNEQFF	TGTGCCAGCAGTCTCCATACAGGGGGCGGCAATGAGCAGTTCTTC
TRBV29-1	TRBJ2-1	few	-	CSVGFVEDGEQFF	TGCAGCGTTGGATTTGTCGAGGATGGTGAGCAGTTCTTC
TRBV7-8	TRBJ2-6	many	-	CASTLGGAGANVLTF	TGTGCCAGCACCCTAGGGGGGGCTGGGGCCAACGTCCTGACTTTC
TRBV12-3/TRBV12-4	TRBJ1-1	-	-	CASSSSTWGFF	TGTGCCAGCAGTTCTTCTACCTGGGGTTTCTTT
TRBV7-9	TRBJ1-5	few	-	CASSLEDSVNQPQHF	TGTGCCAGCAGCTTAGAGGACAGCGTCAATCAGCCCCAGCATTTT
TRBV20-1	TRBJ2-5	-	TRBD2	CSATTSGRTQETQYF	TGCAGTGCGACTACTAGCGGGAGGACTCAAGAGACCCAGTACTTC
TRBV19	TRBJ1-1	many	-	CASSIVGGATEAFF	TGTGCCAGTAGTATAGTTGGGGGCGCGACTGAAGCTTTCTTT